These 28 T cell receptor beta chains were sequenced from one sample in a study of blood T cells in healthy people across ages. A sample-barcoded 5' primer and a J-beta primer mix were used in a second PCR of about 6 to 12 cycles. In TCRdb, the 5' RACE reads were re-called with MiXCR into one record per CDR3 protein. The sample lists more than 1.4 million distinct CDR3 sequences; approximately 38% were seen once. The sample was blood. All receptors come from a woman younger than 35 in good health.

The sample holds a few counts of this clonotype. The chain employs TRBV7-8 and TRBJ2-3; the D gene could be TRBD1 or TRBD2 (6 bases each). Germline V lookup: CDR1 SGHVS, CDR2 FQNEAQ. V shed 4 bases and J shed 2 bases, with 22 bases lying between them. The CDR3 spans 18 residues. The CDR3 DNA sequence: TGTGCCAGCAGCTCAGCCCAGCCTTGGAGGGGGTACACAGATACGCAGTATTTT. This encodes CASSSAQPWRGYTDTQYF.

Written as DNA, the CDR3 is TGTGCCAGCAGTCGGGACCGGGACGAGGGTTCACCCCTCCACTTT. It codes for CASSRDRDEGSPLHF. The chain carries TRBV6-5 and TRBJ1-6, with a possible D match to TRBD1 (5 bases). V lost 5 bases and J 9 bases, leaving 17 bases between the germline ends. The V gene's germline CDR1 is MNHEY and CDR2 SVGAGI. The CDR3 is 15 amino acids.

The chain is built from TRBV14 and TRBJ2-4, with D perhaps matching TRBD1 (6 bases). The J call is uncertain, as TRBJ2-7 better fits the DNA end. This CDR3 comprises 15 residues. The germline V gene has CDR1 SGHDN and CDR2 FVKESK. CDR3 sequence (DNA): TGTGCCAGCAGCCATGTCGGGACACCCTTGCCCGAGCAGTACTTC. Protein product: CASSHVGTPLPEQYF.

The J gene is TRBJ1-1, the V gene TRBV10-3; D remains unclear. Per the germline V gene, CDR1 is ENHRY and CDR2 is SYGVKD. V was trimmed by 6 bases and J by 1 base, leaving 12 bases between them. The CDR3 is 14 residues long. This CDR3 reads CAISFGPSNTEAFF. The CDR3 DNA is TGTGCCATCAGCTTCGGGCCCTCGAACACTGAAGCTTTCTTT.

This clonotype came up a few times. V is TRBV3-1 and J is TRBJ2-1, with 9 bases matching TRBD2. The J call may be in error: the DNA end matches TRBJ2-7 better. This CDR3 region has 15 residues. The germline V gene encodes CDR1 LGHDT and CDR2 YNNKEL (reference sequence). CDR3 bases: TGTGCCAGCAGCCAAAGGACTAGCGCCTACAATGAGCAGTACTTC. This gives the protein CASSQRTSAYNEQYF.

This clonotype was recorded a few times. The V call is TRBV7-2, the J call TRBJ1-6; D remains ambiguous. Trimming took 3 bases from V and 5 from J, leaving 11 bases between them. Per the germline V gene, CDR1 is SGHTA and CDR2 is FQGNSA. The CDR3 consists of 15 residues. In nucleotides, the CDR3 is TGTGCCAGCAGCTTTGGAGCAGCGAATAATTCACCCCTCCACTTT. Protein product: CASSFGAANNSPLHF.

V and J are TRBV7-4 and TRBJ1-2; D may be TRBD1 (5 bases). There are 17 residues in the CDR3. The V gene's germline CDR1 is SGHVT and CDR2 SQSDAQ. Trimming removed 3 bases at V and 6 bases at J, with 23 bases between. CDR3 residues: CASSFPTFHWGENGYTF. In DNA, the CDR3 is TGTGCCAGCAGCTTTCCCACCTTTCACTGGGGGGAAAATGGCTACACCTTC. Drawing the rest from reference TRBV7-4 and TRBJ1-2, the complete variable domain is GAGVSQSPRYKVAKRGRDVALRCDSISGHVTLYWYRQTLGQGSEVLTYSQSDAQRDKSGRPSGRFSAERPERSVSTLKIQRTEQGDSAVYLCASSFPTFHWGENGYTFGSGTRLTVV.

The chain carries TRBV5-1 and TRBJ2-2; 11 bases are a match to TRBD2. CDR1 is SGHRS, CDR2 YFSETQ, per germline. There are 16 residues in the CDR3. The ends lost 3 bases at V and 6 bases at J; junction bases unmatched: 7. The CDR3 DNA is TGCGCCAGCAGCTCCCCGACTAGCGGGATCGCCGGGGAGCTGTTTTTT. As protein: CASSSPTSGIAGELFF.

The V and J genes are TRBV29-1 and TRBJ1-1, with TRBD1 matching over 11 bases. The V segment lost 5 bases and the J segment 1 base; nucleotides outside the gene matches: 6. Germline lookup yields CDR1 SQVTM and CDR2 ANQGSEA. The CDR3 is 15 residues long. The CDR3, as DNA: TGCAGCGTTCACCGGACAGGGGGCCCGAACACTGAAGCTTTCTTT. Translating it yields CSVHRTGGPNTEAFF.

The chain employs TRBV29-1 and TRBJ2-5, with unresolved D. The CDR3 consists of 13 residues. Germline-derived CDR1 and CDR2 are SQVTM and ANQGSEA. The ends were cut back, 7 bases at V and 11 bases at J, with 23 bases in the middle. This CDR3 is CSGGEAGSYKQYF. DNA of the CDR3: TGCAGCGGGGGTGAGGCCGGGTCCTACAAGCAGTACTTC. The whole variable domain, remainder taken from reference TRBV29-1 and TRBJ2-5, is SAVISQKPSRDICQRGTSLTIQCQVDSQVTMMFWYRQQPGQSLTLIATANQGSEATYESGFVIDKFPISRPNLTFSTLTVSNMSPEDSSIYLCSGGEAGSYKQYFGPGTRLLVL.

This clonotype was found once. The chain links TRBV20-1 to TRBJ1-1; no clear D. Trimming cost V 1 base and J 2 bases, with 11 bases left between them. The CDR3 covers 14 residues. Germline CDR1 is DFQATT and CDR2 is SNEGSKA (reference sequence). This CDR3 reads CSARGPYANTEAFF. The CDR3 DNA is TGCAGTGCTAGAGGTCCATACGCTAACACTGAAGCTTTCTTT.

The rearrangement links TRBV11-1 to TRBJ2-3; 14 bases align to TRBD2. The CDR3 loop spans 17 amino acids. Germline V gene sequence: CDR1 SGHAT, CDR2 FQDESV (reference sequence). The trim removed 1 base at V and 6 bases at J, leaving 6 bases unmatched. In nucleotides, the CDR3 is TGTGCCAGCAGCTTAGTGACTAGCGGGAGGGCCAGCGATACGCAGTATTTT. Protein: CASSLVTSGRASDTQYF.

The chain joins TRBV6-2 or TRBV6-3 to TRBJ1-1, with 7 positions matching TRBD1. J was trimmed by 2 bases and V by 2 bases; bases with no gene match: 8. CDR3 length equals 16 residues. The germline CDR1 and CDR2 sequences are MNHEY and SVGEGT. The CDR3 sequence: CASSYPGQMANTEAFF. CDR3 DNA: TGTGCCAGCAGTTACCCGGGACAGATGGCTAACACTGAAGCTTTCTTT.

The V call is TRBV6-7, the J call TRBJ2-1; D possibly corresponds to TRBD1 (7 bases). The DNA end lines up better with TRBJ2-7; the J call may be wrong. TRBV6-7 is filed as an ORF, its function uncertain. CDR3 length: 17 amino acids. The CDR3 bases are TGTGCCAGCAGTTACTCGATTCGCAGGGGGGCCTACAATGAGCAGTACTTC. Translation gives CASSYSIRRGAYNEQYF.

This chain uses TRBV12-3 or TRBV12-4 with TRBJ2-6, with TRBD2 matching 7 bases. The CDR3 sequence is 21 residues long. V was clipped by 5 bases and J by 0 bases; unmatched bases: 19. CDR3 in amino acids: CASSRNPHWQGGVSGANVLTF. The DNA for the CDR3 is TGTGCCAGCAGTCGAAATCCCCATTGGCAGGGAGGGGTCTCTGGGGCCAACGTCCTGACTTTC.

There are a few counts of this clonotype. The chain joins TRBV7-2 to TRBJ2-3; D is perhaps TRBD2 (6 bases). The CDR3 totals 18 residues. V gave up 5 bases and J gave up 2 bases, with 23 bases separating them. CDR1 is SGHTA and CDR2 is FQGNSA in the germline V gene. CDR3 loop: CASSLTSGYRESTDTQYF. The CDR3 nucleotides are TGTGCCAGCAGCCTAACGTCGGGTTACCGGGAGTCCACAGATACGCAGTATTTT.

There are a few counts of this clonotype. The chain has TRBV4-1 and TRBJ1-2; D is possibly TRBD1 (5 bases). Deletions cut 4 bases from V and 6 bases from J, with 21 bases between. Per the germline V gene, CDR1 is MGHRA and CDR2 is YSYEKL. The CDR3 loop spans 16 amino acids. CDR3 bases: TGCGCCAGCAGCCTCCTGGGGGACCTTGGAAATAATGGCTACACCTTC. It encodes CASSLLGDLGNNGYTF.

This clonotype came up a few times. The genes are TRBV27 and TRBJ1-2; 7 bases are shared with TRBD1. CDR3 length: 13 residues. The germline V gene has CDR1 MNHEY and CDR2 SMNVEV (reference sequence). The J segment lost 4 bases and the V segment lost 4 bases, leaving 3 bases of the junction unmatched. The CDR3 loop reads CASSWGQSYGYTF. CDR3 DNA sequence: TGTGCCAGCAGTTGGGGACAGTCCTATGGCTACACCTTC.

The chain uses TRBV12-3 or TRBV12-4 and TRBJ2-5; a possible D gene is TRBD2 (6 bases). The CDR3 is 18 amino acids. V lost 7 bases and J lost 11, with 35 bases in between. CDR3 sequence: CASNFGQPGRREWHEQYF. For the CDR3, the DNA is TGTGCCAGCAACTTTGGGCAGCCCGGTCGCCGGGAGTGGCATGAGCAGTACTTC.

V and J are TRBV29-1 and TRBJ2-7; the D call may be TRBD1 or TRBD2 (5 bases each). Trimming pared 4 bases from V and 2 bases from J, leaving 9 bases between. Germline loops: CDR1 SQVTM, CDR2 ANQGSEA. This CDR3 comprises 12 residues. The CDR3, as DNA: TGCAGCGTTGCCAGGGACGCCTACGAGCAGTACTTC. Encoded protein: CSVARDAYEQYF.

This clonotype was counted ten times or more. CDR3 in DNA: TGTGCCAGCAGTGAATCGGACGAGCAGTACTTC. Protein: CASSESDEQYF. This chain connects TRBV25-1 to TRBJ2-7; D is ambiguous. The V and J ends lost 1 base and 5 bases respectively, with 3 bases between them. Per the germline V gene, CDR1 is MGHDK and CDR2 is SYGVNS. This CDR3 region has 11 residues.

This chain connects TRBV29-1 to TRBJ2-3, with TRBD2 identical over 9 bases. J was trimmed by 5 bases and V by 8 bases; bases with no gene match: 17. From germline, CDR1 is SQVTM and CDR2 ANQGSEA. The CDR3 covers 16 residues. The CDR3 DNA is TGCAGCTATAGGGCGCAGGCTCTAGCGGGGAAAGATACGCAGTATTTT. Translated, it gives CSYRAQALAGKDTQYF.

V gene TRBV5-8 combines with J gene TRBJ2-7; D perhaps matches TRBD1 (5 bases). V was clipped by 1 base and J by 7 bases, with 9 bases between them. CDR1 and CDR2 (germline): SGHTS, YDEGEE. There are 12 residues in the CDR3. The CDR3 loop is CASSLNGQEQYF. The CDR3 region has the DNA TGTGCCAGCAGCTTGAACGGACAAGAGCAGTACTTC.

V is TRBV6-6 and J is TRBJ2-6; 8 bases are shared with TRBD1. The ends lost 7 bases at V and 4 bases at J; junction bases unmatched: 6. Looked up from germline, CDR1 is MNHNY and CDR2 is SVGAGI (reference sequence). This CDR3 is built from 15 residues. The CDR3, as DNA: TGTGCCAGCACCCAGACAGGGGCCGGGGCCAACGTCCTGACTTTC. This encodes CASTQTGAGANVLTF.

The sample holds a few counts of this clonotype. The chain is built from TRBV12-3 or TRBV12-4 and TRBJ2-5; 7 bases are shared with TRBD2. V was pared by 4 bases and J by 4 bases, with 6 bases of the junction left unmatched. The CDR3 contains 14 residues. DNA of the CDR3: TGTGCCAGCAGTTGGGGGGGGGTAAGAGAGACCCAGTACTTC. Encoded protein: CASSWGGVRETQYF.

This chain connects TRBV20-1 to TRBJ2-7; 7 bases line up with TRBD1. V lost 4 bases to trimming and J lost 0 bases; unmatched junction nucleotides: 9. The CDR3 contains 15 residues. CDR1 is DFQATT and CDR2 is SNEGSKA in the germline V gene (reference sequence). The CDR3 DNA reads as TGCAGTGCTAATCCCCGGGACAGTCCCTCCTACGAGCAGTACTTC. Translating it yields CSANPRDSPSYEQYF.

The chain carries TRBV18 and TRBJ2-1, with 8 bases identical to TRBD2. The germline gives CDR1 KGHSH, CDR2 LQKENI. V lost 0 bases, J lost 7 bases, and 8 bases stayed unmatched. This CDR3 is 16 amino acids long. DNA of the CDR3: TGTGCCAGCTCACCACCGGGGACTAGGGTCGGGAATGAGCAGTTCTTC. Protein: CASSPPGTRVGNEQFF.

The chain joins TRBV21-1 to TRBJ2-1; TRBD2 is the table's D call and was not checked against the DNA. The J call may be incorrect, as the DNA end agrees better with TRBJ2-7. TRBV21-1 is described as a pseudogene. The CDR3 is 18 residues long. CDR3 protein: CASTTSRLAGGPYNEQYF. The CDR3 coding sequence is TGTGCCAGCACCACTTCCCGACTAGCGGGAGGGCCTTACAATGAGCAGTACTTC.